The 9 T cell receptor beta chains in this list originate from one sample, sequenced in a study of Ad26.COV2.S vaccination and SARS-CoV-2 variants. Sequencing was performed with immunoSEQ multiplex PCR; in TCRdb, only in-frame clones are kept and a portion is missing. The sample yields 300,000 to 350,000 clones, about 90% seen once. The treatment denotes: 15 to 20 received Ad26.COV2.S at low or high dose, single or two shots; roughly five received placebo; per-sample allocation not given. Following the first vaccine or placebo injection, samples were taken on day 63. Sequenced here: peripheral blood, sampled in a trial of Ad26.COV2.S vaccine versus placebo. The receptors were sampled from a person aged 18 to 65 who received the Ad26.COV2.S COVID-19 vaccine or a placebo.

CDR3 nucleotide sequence: TGTGCCTGGTTTCAGGTGCCCGCAGGGGCCTATGGCTACACCTTC. Its protein product is CAWFQVPAGAYGYTF. The V and J genes are TRBV30 and TRBJ1-2; a weak D match, TRBD1 (6 bases). Germline V gene sequence: CDR1 GTSNPN, CDR2 SVGIG (reference sequence). Trimming removed 5 bases from V and 4 bases from J, with 20 bases in between. The CDR3 extends over 15 amino acids.

This chain uses TRBV19 with TRBJ1-2, with D hard to call. Germline V gives CDR1 LNHDA, CDR2 SQIVND (reference sequence). Trimming shortened V by 4 bases and J by 8 bases, and 8 bases separated the two germline ends. The CDR3 loop spans 11 amino acids. The CDR3 region is CASSTLRGYTF. The CDR3 DNA reads TGTGCCAGTAGTACATTGCGAGGCTACACCTTC. Using reference TRBV19 and TRBJ1-2 for the parts outside the CDR3, the full variable domain is DGGITQSPKYLFRKEGQNVTLSCEQNLNHDAMYWYRQDPGQGLRLIYYSQIVNDFQKGDIAEGYSVSREKKESFPLTVTSAQKNPTAFYLCASSTLRGYTFGSGTRLTVV.

The chain has TRBV3-1 (or the pseudogene TRBV3-2) and TRBJ1-6; D gene unclear. With 1 base removed from V and 7 bases from J, the gap between germline ends came to 8 bases. The CDR3 extends over 14 amino acids. Germline loops: CDR1 LGHDT, CDR2 YNNKEL (reference sequence). The CDR3 loop is CASSQGTVNSPLHF. The CDR3 nucleotides are TGTGCCAGCAGCCAAGGGACGGTGAATTCACCCCTCCACTTT.

The rearrangement links TRBV6-5 to TRBJ1-5; D not resolved. The CDR3 spans 15 residues. The germline V gene has CDR1 MNHEY and CDR2 SVGAGI. The ends were cut back, 0 bases at V and 3 bases at J, with 9 bases in the middle. The CDR3 nucleotides are TGTGCCAGCAGTTACTCGACTGGGGTCAATCAGCCCCAGCATTTT. Protein sequence: CASSYSTGVNQPQHF.

The rearrangement links TRBV6-5 to TRBJ2-7; 9 bases align to TRBD1. This CDR3 spans 15 amino acids. Trimming cost V 6 bases and J 4 bases; bases outside gene matches: 10. The germline CDR1 and CDR2 sequences are MNHEY and SVGAGI. Here the CDR3 DNA reads TGTGCCAGCAGCCCCGCTGGACAGGGGAGGTACGAGCAGTACGTC. Translating gives CASSPAGQGRYEQYV.

This clone came up a few times. The chain links TRBV27 to TRBJ1-1; D uncertain. Trimming pared 2 bases from V and 0 bases from J, leaving 13 bases between. Per the germline V gene, CDR1 is MNHEY and CDR2 is SMNVEV (reference sequence). The CDR3 loop spans 16 amino acids. The chain's CDR3 is CASSLIRSQVNTEAFF. The CDR3 bases are TGTGCCAGCAGTTTAATACGGTCTCAGGTGAACACTGAAGCTTTCTTT.

The V gene is TRBV6-2 or TRBV6-3, the J gene TRBJ1-2, with 10 bases identical to TRBD1. The germline V gene encodes CDR1 MNHEY and CDR2 SVGEGT. This CDR3 region has 14 residues. V lost 2 bases to trimming and J lost 5 bases; unmatched junction nucleotides: 2. CDR3 in amino acids: CASSYRDRGYGYTF. The CDR3 nucleotides are TGTGCCAGCAGTTACAGGGACAGGGGATATGGCTACACCTTC.

This CDR3 reads CASSLTSGIVSTDTQYF. Written as DNA, the CDR3 is TGTGCCAGCAGCCTGACTAGCGGGATTGTTAGCACAGATACGCAGTATTTT. The chain couples TRBV11-2 to TRBJ2-3, with TRBD2 identical over 11 bases. J was trimmed by 0 bases and V by 5 bases; bases with no gene match: 7. Germline assignment: CDR1 SGHAT and CDR2 FQNNGV. The CDR3 spans 17 residues.

This rearrangement joins TRBV12-3 or TRBV12-4 to TRBJ1-2; the D is unclear. V dropped 5 bases and J dropped 3 bases, with 10 bases sitting between them. This CDR3 has 13 residues. The DNA of the CDR3 is TGTGCCAGCAGTCCCCTCCCAGACTATGGCTACACCTTC. Translation gives CASSPLPDYGYTF.